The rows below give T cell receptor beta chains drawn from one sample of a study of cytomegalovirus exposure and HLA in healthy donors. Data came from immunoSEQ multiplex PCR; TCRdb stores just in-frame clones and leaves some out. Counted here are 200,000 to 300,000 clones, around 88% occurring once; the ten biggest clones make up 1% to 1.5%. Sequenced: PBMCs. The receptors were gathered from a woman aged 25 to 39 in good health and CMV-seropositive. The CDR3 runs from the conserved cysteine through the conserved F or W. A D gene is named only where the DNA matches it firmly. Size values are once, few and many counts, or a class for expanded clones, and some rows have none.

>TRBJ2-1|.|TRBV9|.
CASSVGGMSSYNEQFF
TGTGCCAGCAGCGTAGGCGGGATGAGCTCCTACAATGAGCAGTTCTTC
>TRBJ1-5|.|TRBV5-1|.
CASSQDTNQPQHF
TGCGCCAGCAGCCAGGACACCAATCAGCCCCAGCATTTT
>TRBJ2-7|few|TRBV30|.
CAWSVISEGVPQYF
TGTGCCTGGAGTGTGATAAGCGAAGGCGTCCCTCAGTACTTC
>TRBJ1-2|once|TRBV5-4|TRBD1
CASSVLDRDRANYGYTF
TGTGCCAGCTCAGTTTTGGACCGGGACAGGGCTAATTACGGCTACACCTTC
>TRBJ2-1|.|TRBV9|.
CASSVVASYNEQFF
TGTGCCAGCAGCGTAGTGGCTAGCTACAATGAGCAGTTCTTC
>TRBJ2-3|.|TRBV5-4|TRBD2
CASSISLAGATDTQYF
TGTGCCAGCAGCATAAGTCTAGCGGGAGCGACAGATACGCAGTATTTT
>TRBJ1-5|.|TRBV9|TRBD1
CASSGGQGNQPQHF
TGTGCCAGCAGCGGTGGACAGGGGAATCAGCCCCAGCATTTT
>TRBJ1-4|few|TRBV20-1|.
CSALSKKLFF
TGCAGTGCATTAAGCAAAAAACTGTTTTTT
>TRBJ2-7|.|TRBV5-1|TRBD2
CASSFTGGDEQYF
TGCGCCAGCAGCTTTACGGGAGGGGACGAGCAGTACTTC
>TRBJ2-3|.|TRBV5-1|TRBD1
CASSPGDRSTDTQYF
TGCGCCAGCAGCCCCGGGGACAGGTCCACAGATACGCAGTATTTT
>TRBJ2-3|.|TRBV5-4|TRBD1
CASSLRDRESDTQYF
TGTGCCAGCAGCTTGCGGGACAGGGAGTCAGATACGCAGTATTTT
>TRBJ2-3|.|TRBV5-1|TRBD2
CATSTSGSFDTQYF
TGCGCCACCTCGACTAGCGGGAGTTTTGATACGCAGTATTTT
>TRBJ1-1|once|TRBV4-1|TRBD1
CASSQVGTGGSEAFF
TGCGCCAGCAGCCAAGTTGGGACAGGAGGTAGTGAAGCTTTCTTT
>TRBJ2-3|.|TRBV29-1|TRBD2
CSVEDPQGLAASATEDTQYF
TGCAGCGTTGAAGATCCCCAAGGACTAGCGGCATCTGCTACGGAAGATACGCAGTATTTT